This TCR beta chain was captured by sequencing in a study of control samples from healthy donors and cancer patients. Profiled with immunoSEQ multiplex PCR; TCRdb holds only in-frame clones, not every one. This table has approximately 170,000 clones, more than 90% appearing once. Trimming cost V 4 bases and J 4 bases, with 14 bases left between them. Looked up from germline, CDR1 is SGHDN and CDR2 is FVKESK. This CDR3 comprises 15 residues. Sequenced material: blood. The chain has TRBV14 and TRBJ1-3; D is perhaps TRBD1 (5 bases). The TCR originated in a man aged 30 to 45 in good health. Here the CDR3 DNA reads TGTGCCAGCAGCCGATCTAGTTCAGGGGGAAACACCATATATTTT. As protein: CASSRSSSGGNTIYF. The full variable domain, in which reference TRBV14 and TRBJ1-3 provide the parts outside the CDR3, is EAGVTQFPSHSVIEKGQTVTLRCDPISGHDNLYWYRRVMGKEIKFLLHFVKESKQDESGMPNNRFLAERTGGTYSTLKVQPAELEDSGVYFCASSRSSSGGNTIYFGEGSWLTVV.